This note documents a single T cell receptor (beta chain) sequence. Its antigen is unknown. The sample originates from a study of response to subunit inactivated influenza vaccine. Findings of the study overall: Authors suggested few new T cells are recruited by each seasonal influenza vaccination.

MiXCR, applied by TCRdb to the RT-PCR reads, yields one record per CDR3 protein. This sample has about 500,000 distinct CDR3 sequences, with more than 15% found just once. V shed 6 bases, J shed 2 bases, and the junction held 7 bases outside the gene matches. CDR3 length: 14 residues. CDR1 is DFQATT and CDR2 is SNEGSKA in the germline V gene (reference sequence). The V gene is TRBV20-1, the J gene TRBJ2-1, with TRBD2 matching 7 bases. The sample was CD4+ T cells sorted from PBMCs, taken about 23 months after vaccination. This receptor was taken from a man aged 45 to 75 who received an inactivated influenza vaccine. This CDR3 is CSAVAGGTYNEQFF. DNA of the CDR3: TGCAGTGCCGTAGCGGGCGGTACCTACAATGAGCAGTTCTTC.